This entry lists 13 T cell receptor beta chains sequenced from one sample in a study of PD-1 blockade in classical Hodgkin lymphoma. TCRdb's copy holds only in-frame clones and misses some; the assay was immunoSEQ multiplex PCR. The sample lists about 150,000 clones; about 78% were seen once. Each patient experienced a relapse that followed autologous stem cell transplantation, and brentuximab vedotin exposure varied. Sequenced material: peripheral blood mononuclear cells (PBMCs), taken before the second cycle of nivolumab. These receptors all come from a human donor with classical Hodgkin lymphoma.

The chain combines TRBV2 with TRBJ2-7; D is unclear. Germline CDR1 is SNHLY and CDR2 is FYNNEI. Trimming cost V 0 bases and J 0 bases, with 9 bases left between them. The CDR3 has 15 residues. For the CDR3, the DNA is TGTGCCAGCAGTGAAGCGCTGATTACCTCCTACGAGCAGTACTTC. Its translation is CASSEALITSYEQYF.

The CDR3 here is CASSSGLAGQTDTQYF. CDR3 DNA: TGTGCCAGCAGCTCCGGACTAGCGGGTCAAACAGATACGCAGTATTTT. The J gene is TRBJ2-3, the V gene TRBV5-4, with 11 bases fitting TRBD2. V gave up 3 bases and J gave up 3 bases; unmatched junction bases: 6. This CDR3 region has 16 residues. CDR1 and CDR2 from the germline V gene are SGHNT and YYREEE (reference sequence).

This clone was seen more than once but under ten times. The gene calls are TRBV19 and TRBJ1-3; 8 bases are a match to TRBD1. Germline trimming cut 4 bases from V and 0 bases from J; bases unmatched to any gene: 11. CDR1 and CDR2 (germline): LNHDA, SQIVND (reference sequence). The CDR3 is 18 amino acids. The CDR3 nucleotides read TGTGCCAGTAGTAACTACCGGACAGGGCGCGACTCTGGAAACACCATATATTTT. Translation gives CASSNYRTGRDSGNTIYF.

The genes are TRBV5-4 and TRBJ1-4, with 7 bases that match TRBD1. Trimming at V came to 5 bases and at J to 7 bases, leaving 11 bases not matched to a gene. Germline V gene sequence: CDR1 SGHNT, CDR2 YYREEE (reference sequence). The CDR3 has 15 residues. CDR3 sequence (DNA): TGTGCCAGCAGTATGGGGGGGGACAGCGGTGAAAAACTGTTTTTT. Translation: CASSMGGDSGEKLFF.

As concerns this clone: A junction end diverges from the germline sequence, so it may reflect a read error. This sequence joins TRBV5-4 and TRBJ2-7, with D perhaps matching TRBD1 or TRBD2 (7 bases each). This CDR3 has 12 amino acids. The V gene's germline CDR1 is SGHNT and CDR2 YYREEE (reference sequence). The CDR3 spells CASSWEGDSHNF. CDR3 sequence (DNA): TGTGCCAGCAGCTGGGAGGGGGACAGTCATAATTTC.

The J gene is TRBJ2-7, the V gene TRBV19, with 11 nucleotides matching TRBD2. This CDR3 has 17 residues. Germline lookup yields CDR1 LNHDA and CDR2 SQIVND (reference sequence). V lost 6 bases and J lost 4; bases outside the gene matches: 14. The CDR3 protein is CASSLYGPTSGSYEQYF. As DNA, the CDR3 is TGTGCCAGTAGCTTATATGGACCCACTAGCGGGAGTTACGAGCAGTACTTC. The full variable domain, its missing parts supplied by reference TRBV19 and TRBJ2-7, is DGGITQSPKYLFRKEGQNVTLSCEQNLNHDAMYWYRQDPGQGLRLIYYSQIVNDFQKGDIAEGYSVSREKKESFPLTVTSAQKNPTAFYLCASSLYGPTSGSYEQYFGPGTRLTVT.

This clone has just a few counts. This sequence joins TRBV10-3 and TRBJ2-3; 7 positions agree with TRBD2. V lost 0 bases and J lost 6; bases outside the gene matches: 6. The CDR3 loop spans 15 amino acids. Germline CDR1 ENHRY, CDR2 SYGVKD. The DNA for the CDR3 is TGTGCCATCAGTGAGTCGAGCGGGGAGCGGGATACGCAGTATTTT. Translation gives CAISESSGERDTQYF.

This clone was picked up one time. The J gene is TRBJ1-5, the V gene TRBV11-2; D perhaps matches TRBD1 (5 bases). CDR1 and CDR2 from the germline V gene are SGHAT and FQNNGV. The germline V and J ends were trimmed by 3 bases and 4 bases, with 7 bases remaining between them. The CDR3 totals 13 residues. The CDR3 is CASSLWGNQPQHF. CDR3 DNA: TGTGCCAGCAGCTTGTGGGGGAATCAGCCCCAGCATTTT. The variable domain in full, completed from reference TRBV11-2 and TRBJ1-5, reads EAGVAQSPRYKIIEKRQSVAFWCNPISGHATLYWYQQILGQGPKLLIQFQNNGVVDDSQLPKDRFSAERLKGVDSTLKIQPAKLEDSAVYLCASSLWGNQPQHFGDGTRLSIL.

The J gene is TRBJ2-2, the V gene TRBV19; 7 bases match TRBD2. The CDR3 is 13 amino acids. The trim removed 6 bases at V and 6 bases at J, leaving 4 bases unmatched. The germline CDR1 and CDR2 sequences are LNHDA and SQIVND (reference sequence). CDR3 sequence: CASRILASGELFF. The CDR3 coding sequence is TGTGCCAGTAGGATACTAGCGTCCGGGGAGCTGTTTTTT.

There are a few counts of this clone. The chain recombines TRBV7-3 with TRBJ2-3; D is ambiguous. Between the trimmed V and J ends, which lost 5 bases and 6 bases, there was a span of 12 bases. Germline V gene data show CDR1 as SGHTA and CDR2 as FQGTGA. The CDR3 spans 13 residues. CDR3 in amino acids: CASSAWTDDTQYF. The CDR3 nucleotides read TGTGCCAGCAGCGCCTGGACGGATGATACGCAGTATTTT.

The chain joins TRBV27 to TRBJ1-5, with D unresolved. The CDR3 totals 14 residues. The V end was cut by 2 bases, the J end by 5 bases, with 10 bases between. The V gene's germline CDR1 is MNHEY and CDR2 SMNVEV (reference sequence). The CDR3 is CASSLNGEYQPQHF. The CDR3 nucleotides read TGTGCCAGCAGTTTAAACGGGGAGTATCAGCCCCAGCATTTT.

This chain joins TRBV4-3 and TRBJ1-5; tentatively, D is TRBD1 (6 bases). Germline CDR1 and CDR2: LGHNA and YSLEER. V dropped 3 bases and J dropped 8 bases, with 20 bases sitting between them. The CDR3 is 16 amino acids. This CDR3 reads CASSQLETDSRKPQHF. CDR3 coding DNA: TGCGCCAGCAGCCAGCTTGAAACGGACAGCCGAAAGCCCCAGCATTTT.

J is TRBJ2-2 and V is TRBV6-5, with D hard to call. The CDR3 covers 13 residues. The germline gives CDR1 MNHEY, CDR2 SVGAGI. V lost 4 bases to trimming and J lost 6 bases, with 9 bases between them. The CDR3 region has the DNA TGTGCCAGCAGTTTTCGAATCCCCGGGGAGCTGTTTTTT. Residues: CASSFRIPGELFF.